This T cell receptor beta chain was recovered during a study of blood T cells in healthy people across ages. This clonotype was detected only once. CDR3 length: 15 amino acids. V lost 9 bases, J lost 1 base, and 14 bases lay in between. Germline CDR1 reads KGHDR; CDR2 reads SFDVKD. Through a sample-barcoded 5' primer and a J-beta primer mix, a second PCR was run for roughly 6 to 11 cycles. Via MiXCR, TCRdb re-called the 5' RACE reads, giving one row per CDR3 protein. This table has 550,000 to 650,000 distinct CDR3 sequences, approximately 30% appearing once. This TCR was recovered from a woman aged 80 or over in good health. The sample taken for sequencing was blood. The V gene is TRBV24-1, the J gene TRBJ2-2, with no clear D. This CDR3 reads CATAGVLGNTGELFF. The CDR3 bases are TGTGCCACCGCAGGCGTCCTAGGGAACACCGGGGAGCTGTTTTTT.